These T cell receptor beta chains were read from a single sample in a study of blood T cell repertoires in COVID-19. Libraries were prepared by immunoSEQ multiplex PCR; TCRdb keeps only in-frame clonotypes and omits some of them. The profile covers about 380,000 clones, with approximately 90% appearing a single time and more than 0.95% taken by the ten largest. Sequenced input: PBMCs or T cells enriched from blood (not recorded which). All receptors derive from a woman younger than 35 who had recovered from COVID-19. CDR3s include the opening cysteine and the closing phenylalanine or tryptophan. The order of the fields is J gene, D gene, V gene, clone size, CDR3 protein. The D gene is left open where the match is weak. Not all rows give a size; the values are once, few, many and, for expanded clones, a class.

J: TRBJ1-3
D: NA
V: TRBV5-6
size: NA
CDR3: CASSLTGSGNTIYF

J: TRBJ1-2
D: NA
V: TRBV2
size: NA
CDR3: CASRHIVDYGYTF

J: TRBJ1-1
D: TRBD1
V: TRBV10-3
size: NA
CDR3: CAISDQGGTEAFF

J: TRBJ1-5
D: NA
V: TRBV5-8
size: NA
CDR3: CASSSDRTQYSNQPQHF

J: TRBJ1-3
D: TRBD1
V: TRBV5-1
size: NA
CDR3: CASSLGRGYGNTIYF

J: TRBJ1-2
D: TRBD1
V: TRBV6-5
size: NA
CDR3: CASSYSGQGEVGYTF

J: TRBJ1-2
D: NA
V: TRBV5-6
size: NA
CDR3: CASSLGQHSNYGYTF

J: TRBJ1-2
D: NA
V: TRBV15
size: NA
CDR3: CATSRDLQGPVYGYTF

J: TRBJ2-7
D: TRBD1
V: TRBV7-9
size: NA
CDR3: CASTDRDRPYEQYF

J: TRBJ2-3
D: TRBD2
V: TRBV28
size: NA
CDR3: CASHTRSLGGGTQYF

J: TRBJ2-3
D: NA
V: TRBV24-1
size: NA
CDR3: CATSLGGFGSTDTQYF

J: TRBJ1-5
D: NA
V: TRBV28
size: NA
CDR3: CATTPRGAGGNQPQHF

J: TRBJ1-2
D: TRBD1
V: TRBV3-1/TRBV3-2
size: NA
CDR3: CASSQVDRVLNYGYTF

J: TRBJ2-5
D: TRBD1
V: TRBV18
size: NA
CDR3: CASSPRRPTGNQETQYF

J: TRBJ2-2
D: TRBD1
V: TRBV2
size: NA
CDR3: CASTGDRVGTGELFF

J: TRBJ1-2
D: NA
V: TRBV30
size: NA
CDR3: CAARDNPTTGHTF

J: TRBJ2-5
D: TRBD2
V: TRBV12-5
size: NA
CDR3: CASGLTGTSGGQETQYF

J: TRBJ2-2
D: NA
V: TRBV4-2
size: once
CDR3: CASSLTANTGELFF

J: TRBJ2-5
D: TRBD2
V: TRBV28
size: NA
CDR3: CASSLTGGSETQYF

J: TRBJ2-5
D: NA
V: TRBV7-8
size: NA
CDR3: CASSPHAGGETQYF

J: TRBJ2-5
D: NA
V: TRBV7-3
size: NA
CDR3: CASSPSGGRETQYF

J: TRBJ1-3
D: TRBD1
V: TRBV5-4
size: NA
CDR3: CASRDDRGTSGNTIYF

J: TRBJ2-7
D: NA
V: TRBV5-1
size: once
CDR3: CASSLVAGSTYEQYF

J: TRBJ2-7
D: NA
V: TRBV6-1
size: NA
CDR3: CASSEALWAGDF

J: TRBJ1-2
D: NA
V: TRBV5-6
size: NA
CDR3: CASSYQGIDYGYTF

J: TRBJ2-1
D: NA
V: TRBV5-1
size: NA
CDR3: CASSNGVYNEQFF

J: TRBJ1-3
D: NA
V: TRBV27
size: NA
CDR3: CASSLVGGPGNTIYF

J: TRBJ1-2
D: NA
V: TRBV13
size: NA
CDR3: CASSHNPNQDGYTF

J: TRBJ2-5
D: NA
V: TRBV19
size: NA
CDR3: CASTTTLPGEARETQYF

J: TRBJ1-2
D: TRBD1
V: TRBV6-5
size: NA
CDR3: CASSYLQGNNGYTF

J: TRBJ1-5
D: NA
V: TRBV6-5
size: NA
CDR3: CASSPEYSNQPQHF

J: TRBJ1-1
D: TRBD1
V: TRBV6-1
size: NA
CDR3: CASSAWDRGFGNTEAFF

J: TRBJ1-1
D: NA
V: TRBV6-1
size: NA
CDR3: CASSEGGHAGWAFF

J: TRBJ1-2
D: NA
V: TRBV7-9
size: NA
CDR3: CASSSSWGHHLDGYTF

J: TRBJ2-7
D: NA
V: TRBV28
size: few
CDR3: CASSLGYEQYF

J: TRBJ2-2
D: TRBD2
V: TRBV11-2
size: NA
CDR3: CASSLVPSGGAPGELFF

J: TRBJ1-1
D: NA
V: TRBV13
size: NA
CDR3: CASSSTRTGTEAFF

J: TRBJ1-1
D: NA
V: TRBV7-9
size: NA
CDR3: CASSLVGGRGTEAFF

J: TRBJ2-2
D: NA
V: TRBV7-9
size: NA
CDR3: CASSLAKQNTGELFF

J: TRBJ1-2
D: NA
V: TRBV29-1
size: NA
CDR3: CSAESLSTSGYTF

J: TRBJ2-5
D: TRBD2
V: TRBV7-3
size: NA
CDR3: CASSLNRVVAGETQYF

J: TRBJ2-3
D: TRBD2
V: TRBV7-9
size: NA
CDR3: CASSPTSGGTDTQYF

J: TRBJ1-4
D: TRBD1
V: TRBV18
size: NA
CDR3: CASSRDRGEKLFF

J: TRBJ2-1
D: NA
V: TRBV11-3
size: NA
CDR3: CASSFQGRYNEQFF

J: TRBJ2-3
D: NA
V: TRBV11-2
size: NA
CDR3: CASERWGASTDTQYF

J: TRBJ1-1
D: TRBD1
V: TRBV5-1
size: NA
CDR3: CASSLGAATGATEAFF

J: TRBJ2-2
D: TRBD2
V: TRBV3-1/TRBV3-2
size: NA
CDR3: CASSQGRLAGGRGTGELFF

J: TRBJ2-7
D: TRBD1
V: TRBV9
size: once
CDR3: CASSAQHRGYEQYF

J: TRBJ1-1
D: NA
V: TRBV27
size: NA
CDR3: CASSWVSGAGEAFF

J: TRBJ2-5
D: NA
V: TRBV5-4
size: once
CDR3: CASSLEGAGLETQYF

J: TRBJ2-7
D: TRBD1
V: TRBV6-6
size: NA
CDR3: CASSYTDRGEYEQYF

J: TRBJ1-6
D: TRBD1
V: TRBV11-2
size: once
CDR3: CASSLGGTGKNSPLHF

J: TRBJ2-5
D: TRBD1
V: TRBV5-1
size: NA
CDR3: CASSHQTGTGLGETQYF